Shown below are 15 T cell receptor beta chains from a single sample sequenced in a study of Ad26.COV2.S vaccination and SARS-CoV-2 variants. Treatment indicated: some 20 received Ad26.COV2.S at low or high dose, single or two shots; about 5 received placebo; per-sample allocation not given. Samples were taken on day 63 after the first vaccine or placebo injection. Produced via immunoSEQ multiplex PCR; TCRdb's table is partial and in-frame only. The table includes some 420,000 clones, around nine tenths detected once. The sequencing used peripheral blood, collected in a trial of Ad26.COV2.S vaccine versus placebo. The receptors derive from a person between 18 and 65 years old who received the Ad26.COV2.S COVID-19 vaccine or a placebo.

The J gene is TRBJ2-3, the V gene TRBV2, with D unresolved. The CDR3 has 12 residues. Germline lookup yields CDR1 SNHLY and CDR2 FYNNEI. V lost 6 bases and J 0 bases, leaving 4 bases between the germline ends. The chain's CDR3 is CASRGSTDTQYF. Here the CDR3 DNA reads TGTGCCAGCAGGGGGAGCACAGATACGCAGTATTTT.

In its sample, this clone was seen once. V and J are TRBV7-2 and TRBJ2-5; TRBD1 matches at 8 bases. V gave up 5 bases and J gave up 4 bases; unmatched junction bases: 9. This CDR3 has 15 residues. Germline CDR1 reads SGHTA; CDR2 reads FQGNSA. Written as DNA, the CDR3 is TGTGCCAGCAGCCAAAGACAGGGGACCGGAGAGACCCAGTACTTC. This encodes CASSQRQGTGETQYF.

The chain is built from TRBV3-1 (or the pseudogene TRBV3-2) and TRBJ1-3; the match to TRBD1 covers 8 bases. Trimming removed 1 base from V and 6 bases from J; junction bases left unmatched: 5. The germline V gene has CDR1 LGHDT and CDR2 YNNKEL (reference sequence). The CDR3 is 15 amino acids. The CDR3 region is CASSQADRGSNTIYF. Here the CDR3 DNA reads TGTGCCAGCAGCCAAGCCGACAGGGGATCAAACACCATATATTTT.

The chain links TRBV11-2 to TRBJ2-3, with D tentatively TRBD2 (7 bases). V gave up 3 bases and J gave up 2 bases, with 15 bases separating them. From germline, CDR1 is SGHAT and CDR2 FQNNGV. This CDR3 is built from 16 residues. Here the CDR3 reads CASSFRGGGATDTQYF. The CDR3, as DNA: TGTGCCAGCAGCTTTCGGGGAGGGGGGGCCACAGATACGCAGTATTTT.

The J gene is TRBJ1-4, the V gene TRBV7-9, with TRBD1 matching over 9 bases. V was clipped by 4 bases and J by 6 bases; unmatched bases: 3. The CDR3 consists of 14 residues. Germline-derived CDR1 and CDR2 are SEHNR and FQNEAQ (reference sequence). The CDR3: CASSYGQGHEKLFF. CDR3 nucleotides: TGTGCCAGCAGCTACGGACAGGGGCATGAAAAACTGTTTTTT.

This chain connects TRBV7-2 to TRBJ2-7; the D is unclear. The CDR3 covers 12 residues. V was shortened by 5 bases and J by 4 bases, with 9 bases between the two germline ends. Looked up from germline, CDR1 is SGHTA and CDR2 is FQGNSA. CDR3 nucleotides: TGTGCCAGCAGCATACAGACTTACGAGCAGTACTTC. Translating gives CASSIQTYEQYF. The full variable domain, its missing parts supplied by reference TRBV7-2 and TRBJ2-7, is GAGVSQSPSNKVTEKGKDVELRCDPISGHTALYWYRQSLGQGLEFLIYFQGNSAPDKSGLPSDRFSAERTGGSVSTLTIQRTQQEDSAVYLCASSIQTYEQYFGPGTRLTVT.

The chain links TRBV30 to TRBJ2-2; D is uncertain. The V end was cut by 2 bases, the J end by 6 bases, with 7 bases between. The CDR3 loop spans 12 amino acids. Germline V gene data show CDR1 as GTSNPN and CDR2 as SVGIG (reference sequence). In DNA, the CDR3 is TGTGCCTGGAGTCCAGCTCCCGGGGAGCTGTTTTTT. Its translation: CAWSPAPGELFF.

The V and J genes are TRBV3-1 (or the pseudogene TRBV3-2) and TRBJ1-6, with unresolved D. The CDR3 length is 14 residues. Looked up from germline, CDR1 is LGHDT and CDR2 is YNNKEL (reference sequence). V was trimmed by 7 bases and J by 7 bases, leaving 14 bases between them. CDR3: CASNSPAGNSPLHF. The CDR3 bases are TGTGCCAGCAACTCACCTGCGGGGAATTCACCCCTCCACTTT.

The V and J genes are TRBV24-1 and TRBJ2-2; tentative D call: TRBD1 (5 bases). CDR3 length: 14 amino acids. Deletions cut 5 bases from V and 3 bases from J, with 9 bases between. Germline lookup yields CDR1 KGHDR and CDR2 SFDVKD. The CDR3 spells CATSVSGYTGELFF. CDR3 DNA sequence: TGTGCCACCAGTGTTTCAGGGTACACCGGGGAGCTGTTTTTT.

In its sample, this clone was seen once. This rearrangement joins TRBV27 to TRBJ2-2; tentatively, D is TRBD2 (5 bases). The germline V gene encodes CDR1 MNHEY and CDR2 SMNVEV (reference sequence). The CDR3 totals 15 residues. V gave up 5 bases and J gave up 7 bases, with 17 bases separating them. This CDR3 reads CASSLSTPAGGELFF. For the CDR3, the DNA is TGTGCCAGCAGTCTTTCGACTCCCGCGGGCGGGGAGCTGTTTTTT.

The chain carries TRBV4-3 and TRBJ2-2, with 8 bases aligning to TRBD2. Germline assignment: CDR1 LGHNA and CDR2 YSLEER. V lost 4 bases and J lost 6; bases outside the gene matches: 10. CDR3 length: 16 residues. CDR3 nucleotide sequence: TGCGCCAGCAGCCGGAATCTCGGGGGGGAGGCCGGGGAGCTGTTTTTT. This encodes CASSRNLGGEAGELFF.

J is TRBJ1-5 and V is TRBV7-2, with 7 bases lining up with TRBD1. This CDR3 is built from 14 residues. Germline V CDR1 and CDR2: SGHTA, FQGNSA. V shed 5 bases, J shed 5 bases, and the junction held 6 bases outside the gene matches. CDR3 sequence: CASSVRDSYQPQHF. The CDR3 region has the DNA TGTGCCAGCAGCGTCCGGGACAGCTATCAGCCCCAGCATTTT.

Only a few counts were recorded for this clone. The rearrangement uses TRBV4-3 and TRBJ1-4; no reliable D call. Per germline, CDR1 LGHNA and CDR2 YSLEER. The V end was cut by 3 bases, the J end by 2 bases, with 10 bases between. The CDR3 has 15 residues. This CDR3 reads CASSHIQATNEKLFF. The CDR3 region has the DNA TGCGCCAGCAGCCATATTCAGGCGACTAATGAAAAACTGTTTTTT.

The V call is TRBV3-1 (or the pseudogene TRBV3-2), the J call TRBJ1-4; TRBD1 matches 7 bases. CDR1 is LGHDT, CDR2 YNNKEL, per germline (reference sequence). V trimming: 4 bases; J trimming: 4 bases; junction bases outside the gene matches: 3. This CDR3 spans 14 amino acids. The CDR3 DNA reads TGTGCCAGCAGCCGCTACAGGGGTAATGAAAAACTGTTTTTT. Protein sequence: CASSRYRGNEKLFF.

The chain carries TRBV7-8 and TRBJ2-7, with D tentatively TRBD1 (5 bases). The germline V and J ends were trimmed by 1 base and 4 bases, with 8 bases remaining between them. Germline CDR1 reads SGHVS; CDR2 reads FQNEAQ. The CDR3 is 13 residues long. CDR3 protein: CASSLGQRYEQYF. The CDR3 DNA reads TGTGCCAGCAGCTTAGGACAGCGTTACGAGCAGTACTTC.